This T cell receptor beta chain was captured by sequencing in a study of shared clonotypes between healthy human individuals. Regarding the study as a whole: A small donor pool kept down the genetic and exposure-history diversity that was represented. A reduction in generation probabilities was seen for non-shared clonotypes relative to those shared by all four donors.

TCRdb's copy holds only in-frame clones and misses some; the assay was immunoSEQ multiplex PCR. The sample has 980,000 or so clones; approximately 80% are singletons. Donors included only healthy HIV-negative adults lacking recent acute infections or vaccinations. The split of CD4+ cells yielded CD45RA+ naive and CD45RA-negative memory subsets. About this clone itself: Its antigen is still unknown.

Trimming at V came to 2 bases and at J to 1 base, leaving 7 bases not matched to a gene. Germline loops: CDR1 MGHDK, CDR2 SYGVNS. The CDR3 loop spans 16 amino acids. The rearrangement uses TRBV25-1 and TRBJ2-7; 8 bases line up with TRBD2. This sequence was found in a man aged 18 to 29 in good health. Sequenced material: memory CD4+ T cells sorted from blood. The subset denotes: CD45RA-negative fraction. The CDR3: CASSELASGGSYEQYF. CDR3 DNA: TGTGCCAGCAGTGAACTCGCGAGCGGGGGTTCCTACGAGCAGTACTTC.